The entry that follows covers one T cell receptor beta chain sequence. What it recognizes is unknown. The CDR3 sequence is 14 residues long. Trimming removed 3 bases from V and 4 bases from J, with 12 bases in between. Germline V gene sequence: CDR1 MNHEY, CDR2 SMNVEV (reference sequence). This sample is drawn from a study of OX40 agonist ivuxolimab in advanced cancers. Study as a whole: Dose-escalation cases comprised hepatocellular carcinoma, melanoma, renal cell or head and neck cancer. Study results and caveats: The study observed clonal expansion of CD4+ and CD8+ blood T cells by week 6 at 0.1 to 3.0 mg/kg.

Produced via immunoSEQ multiplex PCR; TCRdb's table is partial and in-frame only. The sample lists under 25,000 clones, 74% occurring once. The chain has TRBV27 and TRBJ1-1, with D maybe TRBD1 (5 bases). The source of this sequence is an adult with an advanced solid tumor such as melanoma, head and neck, liver or kidney cancer. This sample comprised CD4+ or CD8+ T cells sorted from blood, obtained in a trial of the OX40 agonist ivuxolimab. Here the CDR3 reads CASSFGRGTTEAFF. The CDR3 region has the DNA TGTGCCAGCAGTTTTGGGAGAGGGACCACTGAAGCTTTCTTT.